These 21 T cell receptor beta chains were all obtained from the same sample, sequenced in a study of blood T cell repertoires in COVID-19. Profiled with immunoSEQ multiplex PCR; TCRdb holds only in-frame clones, not every one. Of over 150,000 clones listed, about nine tenths are singletons. What was sequenced was PBMCs or T cells enriched from blood (not recorded which). The receptors were gathered from a woman between 18 and 29 years old who had recovered from COVID-19.

The chain combines TRBV5-1 with TRBJ1-6; the match to TRBD1 covers 8 bases. CDR1 and CDR2 (germline): SGHRS, YFSETQ. V shed 0 bases, J shed 14 bases, and the junction held 10 bases outside the gene matches. There are 15 residues in the CDR3. The CDR3 DNA sequence: TGCGCCAGCAGCTTGGCGTCAGGGGGCGCGTCCACCCTCCACTTT. It specifies CASSLASGGASTLHF.

This clone showed up just once. The CDR3 reads CASSLDSVNEKLFF. In nucleotides, the CDR3 is TGTGCCAGCAGCTTAGACTCCGTGAATGAAAAACTGTTTTTT. The rearrangement joins TRBV7-2 to TRBJ1-4; no clear D. V lost 1 base and J lost 5, with 8 bases in between. The CDR3 has 14 amino acids. Germline V CDR1 and CDR2: SGHTA, FQGNSA.

The chain recombines TRBV28 with TRBJ2-7, with a tentative D call TRBD2 (5 bases). CDR3 length: 15 amino acids. V lost 3 bases, J lost 6 bases, and 18 bases lay in between. Germline CDR1 and CDR2: MDHEN and SYDVKM. The CDR3 DNA follows: TGTGCCAGCAGTTTTGCCTCAGTGATCGGGATCGAGCAGTACTTC. Translated, it gives CASSFASVIGIEQYF.

The chain combines TRBV5-4 with TRBJ2-7, with D maybe TRBD2 (7 bases). CDR1 SGHNT and CDR2 YYREEE come from the germline V gene (reference sequence). The V end lost 4 bases, the J end lost 1 base, and 15 bases lay between the germline ends. The CDR3 has 15 amino acids. CDR3 sequence (DNA): TGTGCCAGCAGCCTCGGTAAGGGGGGGTCCTACGAGCAGTACTTC. Translated, it gives CASSLGKGGSYEQYF.

The sample holds one count of this clone. DNA for the CDR3: TGTGCCAGCAGTTTAGGGACAGGGGCGCTCCTTAATGAAAAACTGTTTTTT. Residues: CASSLGTGALLNEKLFF. The V and J genes are TRBV28 and TRBJ1-4; TRBD1 matches at 10 bases. J lost 4 bases, V lost 2 bases, and 7 bases had no gene match. The CDR3 is 17 residues long. Germline CDR1 reads MDHEN; CDR2 reads SYDVKM.

The rearrangement uses TRBV30 and TRBJ1-1; the D gene is possibly TRBD1 (5 bases). The V end was cut by 1 base, the J end by 5 bases, with 11 bases between. Germline V CDR1 and CDR2: GTSNPN, SVGIG (reference sequence). The CDR3 contains 13 residues. CDR3 nucleotides: TGTGCCTGGAGTGAAGACAGTGGAACTGAAGCTTTCTTT. Its protein product is CAWSEDSGTEAFF.

The chain has TRBV7-2 and TRBJ2-7, with TRBD2 matching over 15 bases. Trimming cost V 4 bases and J 4 bases; bases outside gene matches: 5. Germline assignment: CDR1 SGHTA and CDR2 FQGNSA. CDR3 length: 16 residues. Here the CDR3 reads CASSSRGLAGGYEQYF. CDR3 DNA: TGTGCCAGCAGCTCCAGGGGACTAGCGGGAGGATACGAGCAGTACTTC.

The V gene is TRBV29-1, the J gene TRBJ1-2, with D maybe TRBD1 (6 bases). V was trimmed by 7 bases and J by 4 bases, leaving 13 bases between them. Germline V CDR1 and CDR2: SQVTM, ANQGSEA. This CDR3 has 12 residues. CDR3: CSAGQSSYGYTF. In DNA form, the CDR3 reads TGCAGCGCCGGACAGAGCAGCTATGGCTACACCTTC.

The gene calls are TRBV13 and TRBJ2-1; D not certain. Germline V gives CDR1 PRHDT, CDR2 FYEKMQ (reference sequence). V was cut by 3 bases and J by 0 bases, with 9 bases left in between. The CDR3 has 15 residues. Here the CDR3 reads CASSLSYGSYNEQFF. The CDR3 DNA sequence: TGTGCCAGCAGCTTGAGTTATGGCTCCTACAATGAGCAGTTCTTC.

Concerning this clone itself: At one of its ends the junction is not consistent with the germline gene, which may arise from a read error. The rearrangement links TRBV2 to TRBJ1-4; tentative D call: TRBD1 (5 bases). Germline V gene data show CDR1 as SNHLY and CDR2 as FYNNEI. The CDR3 is 12 residues long. Written as DNA, the CDR3 is TGTGCCAGCAGTGAGGTGGGGCCCCCCGAGATTTTT. Protein: CASSEVGPPEIF.

The chain employs TRBV5-1 and TRBJ2-3; TRBD2 matches 11 bases. CDR3 length: 15 amino acids. V gave up 2 bases and J gave up 6 bases; unmatched junction bases: 5. Germline V gene lookup returns CDR1 SGHRS and CDR2 YFSETQ. The CDR3 sequence: CASSFELAGVDTQYF. DNA for the CDR3: TGCGCCAGCAGCTTTGAACTAGCGGGGGTGGATACGCAGTATTTT.

The rearrangement joins TRBV14 to TRBJ2-2; TRBD1 matches 9 bases. Germline V lookup: CDR1 SGHDN, CDR2 FVKESK. The CDR3 consists of 16 residues. Losses at the gene ends were 5 bases for V and 6 bases for J; bases not matched to a gene: 10. CDR3 residues: CASSGYRGRESGELFF. CDR3 nucleotide sequence: TGTGCCAGCAGCGGATACAGGGGGCGCGAGTCCGGGGAGCTGTTTTTT.

The V and J genes are TRBV21-1 and TRBJ2-7; TRBD1 was called by the table and not checked on the DNA. TRBV21-1 is described as a pseudogene. The CDR3 is 13 residues long. In nucleotides, the CDR3 is TGTGCCAGCAGCAAAGACAGCTCCTACGAGCAGTACTTC. Its protein is CASSKDSSYEQYF.

This rearrangement joins TRBV28 to TRBJ2-7, with D uncertain. Germline CDR1 is MDHEN and CDR2 is SYDVKM. V was cut by 7 bases and J by 6 bases, with 16 bases left in between. The CDR3 covers 13 residues. DNA of the CDR3: TGTGCCAGCAACTTATCACCCAGGCTCGAGCAGTACTTC. It yields the protein CASNLSPRLEQYF.

The chain couples TRBV7-9 to TRBJ2-2; tentatively, D is TRBD1 (6 bases). Trimming pared 5 bases from V and 5 bases from J, leaving 18 bases between. The CDR3 runs 16 residues. Germline loops: CDR1 SEHNR, CDR2 FQNEAQ (reference sequence). CDR3 bases: TGTGCCAGCAGCCCAAGCCTACAGGGAAGTACCGGGGAGCTGTTTTTT. This encodes CASSPSLQGSTGELFF. Full variable domain (outside the CDR3, taken from reference TRBV7-9 and TRBJ2-2): DTGVSQNPRHKITKRGQNVTFRCDPISEHNRLYWYRQTLGQGPEFLTYFQNEAQLEKSRLLSDRFSAERPKGSFSTLEIQRTEQGDSAMYLCASSPSLQGSTGELFFGEGSRLTVL.

The chain couples TRBV18 to TRBJ2-7; D unclear. The germline gives CDR1 KGHSH, CDR2 LQKENI. The CDR3 loop spans 13 amino acids. Trimming stripped 3 bases from V and 3 bases from J, with 9 bases between. The CDR3 region has the DNA TGTGCCAGCTCACCTCGGCGGAACTACGAGCAGTACTTC. It translates to CASSPRRNYEQYF.

This clone came up a few times. The genes are TRBV19 and TRBJ2-7; D is perhaps TRBD2 (5 bases). Per the germline V gene, CDR1 is LNHDA and CDR2 is SQIVND (reference sequence). The CDR3 contains 12 residues. V lost 5 bases, J lost 2 bases, and 7 bases lay in between. CDR3 DNA sequence: TGTGCCAGTAGTCACGGGGCCTACGAGCAGTACTTC. This codes for CASSHGAYEQYF.

V gene TRBV5-1 combines with J gene TRBJ1-1; 9 bases are a match to TRBD1. The CDR3 totals 14 residues. V lost 2 bases and J lost 10; bases outside the gene matches: 9. In germline, CDR1 is SGHRS, CDR2 YFSETQ. The CDR3 sequence is CASSFGDREVRAFF. The CDR3 region has the DNA TGCGCCAGCAGCTTTGGGGACAGGGAGGTCAGAGCTTTCTTT.

The chain is built from TRBV7-6 and TRBJ2-7; a possible D gene is TRBD2 (5 bases). V was cut by 1 base and J by 4 bases, with 11 bases left in between. This CDR3 has 14 residues. CDR1 and CDR2 from the germline V gene are SGHVS and FNYEAQ. CDR3 residues: CASSLDGLAYEQYF. As DNA, the CDR3 is TGTGCCAGCAGCTTAGACGGCCTAGCATACGAGCAGTACTTC.

This chain joins TRBV30 and TRBJ2-7; D unclear. The CDR3 length is 12 residues. Germline lookup yields CDR1 GTSNPN and CDR2 SVGIG (reference sequence). Trimming pared 2 bases from V and 3 bases from J, leaving 8 bases between. For the CDR3, the DNA is TGTGCCTGGAGTCTCGGTAACTACGAGCAGTACTTC. It yields the protein CAWSLGNYEQYF.

The V and J genes are TRBV2 and TRBJ2-1; D may be TRBD2 (5 bases). Germline V CDR1 and CDR2: SNHLY, FYNNEI. V lost 8 bases and J 9 bases, leaving 23 bases between the germline ends. This CDR3 comprises 15 residues. The CDR3 sequence: CASLGVGASWGEQFF. In nucleotides, the CDR3 is TGTGCCAGCCTCGGAGTGGGAGCGTCGTGGGGTGAGCAGTTCTTC. Full variable domain (remainder filled in from reference TRBV2 and TRBJ2-1): EPEVTQTPSHQVTQMGQEVILRCVPISNHLYFYWYRQILGQKVEFLVSFYNNEISEKSEIFDDQFSVERPDGSNFTLKIRSTKLEDSAMYFCASLGVGASWGEQFFGPGTRLTVL.